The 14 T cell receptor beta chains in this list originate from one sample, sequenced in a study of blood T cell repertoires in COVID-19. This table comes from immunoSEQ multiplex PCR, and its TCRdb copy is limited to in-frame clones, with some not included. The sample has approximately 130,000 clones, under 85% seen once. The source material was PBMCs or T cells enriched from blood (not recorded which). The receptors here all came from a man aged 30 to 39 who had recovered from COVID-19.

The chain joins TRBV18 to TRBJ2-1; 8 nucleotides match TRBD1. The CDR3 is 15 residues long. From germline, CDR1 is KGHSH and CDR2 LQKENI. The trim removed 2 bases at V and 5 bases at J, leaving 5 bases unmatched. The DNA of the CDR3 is TGTGCCAGCTCACCAGGGACAGGAGTAGACAATGAGCAGTTCTTC. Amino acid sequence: CASSPGTGVDNEQFF.

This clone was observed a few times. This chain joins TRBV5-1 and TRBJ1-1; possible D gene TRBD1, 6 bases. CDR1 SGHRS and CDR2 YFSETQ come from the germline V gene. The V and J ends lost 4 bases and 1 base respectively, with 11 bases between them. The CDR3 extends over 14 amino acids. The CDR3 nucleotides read TGCGCCAGCAGCCAGGGGTTAGGGAACACTGAAGCTTTCTTT. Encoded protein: CASSQGLGNTEAFF. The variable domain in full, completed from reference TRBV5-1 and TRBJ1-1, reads KAGVTQTPRYLIKTRGQQVTLSCSPISGHRSVSWYQQTPGQGLQFLFEYFSETQRNKGNFPGRFSGRQFSNSRSEMNVSTLELGDSALYLCASSQGLGNTEAFFGQGTRLTVV.

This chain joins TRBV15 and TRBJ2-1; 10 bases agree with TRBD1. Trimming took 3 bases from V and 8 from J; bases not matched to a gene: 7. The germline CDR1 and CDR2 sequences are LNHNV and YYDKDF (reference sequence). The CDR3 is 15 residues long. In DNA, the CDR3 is TGTGCCACCAGCAGCCGGGACAGGGGATACGATGAGCAGTTCTTC. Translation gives CATSSRDRGYDEQFF.

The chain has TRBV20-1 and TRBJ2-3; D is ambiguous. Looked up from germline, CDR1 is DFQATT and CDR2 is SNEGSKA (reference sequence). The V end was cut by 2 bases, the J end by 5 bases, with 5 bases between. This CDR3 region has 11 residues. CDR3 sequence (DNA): TGCAGTGCTAGAATCGGAGATACGCAGTATTTT. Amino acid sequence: CSARIGDTQYF.

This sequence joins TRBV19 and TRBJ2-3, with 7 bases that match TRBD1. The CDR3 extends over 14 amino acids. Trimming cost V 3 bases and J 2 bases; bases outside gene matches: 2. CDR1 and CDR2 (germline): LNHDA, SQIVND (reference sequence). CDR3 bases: TGTGCCAGTAGTATCAGGGGGTACACAGATACGCAGTATTTT. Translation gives CASSIRGYTDTQYF.

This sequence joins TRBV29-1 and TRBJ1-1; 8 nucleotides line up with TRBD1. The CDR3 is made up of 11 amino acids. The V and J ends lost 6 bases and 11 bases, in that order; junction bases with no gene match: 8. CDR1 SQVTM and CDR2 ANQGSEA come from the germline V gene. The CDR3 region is CSVHRTGLAFF. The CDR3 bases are TGCAGCGTCCACCGGACAGGGTTGGCTTTCTTT. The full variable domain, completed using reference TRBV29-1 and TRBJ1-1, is SAVISQKPSRDICQRGTSLTIQCQVDSQVTMMFWYRQQPGQSLTLIATANQGSEATYESGFVIDKFPISRPNLTFSTLTVSNMSPEDSSIYLCSVHRTGLAFFGQGTRLTVV.

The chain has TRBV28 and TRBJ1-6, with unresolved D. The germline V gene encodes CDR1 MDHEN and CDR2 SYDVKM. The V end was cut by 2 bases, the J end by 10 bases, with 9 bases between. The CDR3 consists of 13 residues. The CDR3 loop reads CASSLGGNSPLHF. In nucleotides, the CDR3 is TGTGCCAGCAGTTTAGGTGGCAACTCACCCCTCCACTTT.

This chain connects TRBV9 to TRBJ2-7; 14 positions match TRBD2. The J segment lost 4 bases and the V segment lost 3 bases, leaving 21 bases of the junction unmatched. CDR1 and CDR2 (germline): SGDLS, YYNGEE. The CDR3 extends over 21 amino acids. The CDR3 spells CASSGGNVKGTSGSRTYEQYF. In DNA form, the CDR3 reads TGTGCCAGCAGCGGGGGGAACGTAAAAGGGACTAGCGGGAGTAGGACTTACGAGCAGTACTTC.

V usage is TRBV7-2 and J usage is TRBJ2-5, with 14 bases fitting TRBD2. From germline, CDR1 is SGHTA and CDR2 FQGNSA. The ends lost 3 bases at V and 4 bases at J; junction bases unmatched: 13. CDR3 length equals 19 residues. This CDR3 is CASSFYGLAGGQLGETQYF. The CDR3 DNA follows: TGTGCCAGCAGCTTTTATGGACTAGCGGGGGGTCAACTCGGAGAGACCCAGTACTTC.

CDR3 DNA sequence: TGTGCCAGTAGTATAAGTGGGAAGCGGGAGGCCGGGGAGACCCAGTACTTC. Protein product: CASSISGKREAGETQYF. The J gene is TRBJ2-5, the V gene TRBV19; TRBD2 matches at 9 bases. Germline assignment: CDR1 LNHDA and CDR2 SQIVND (reference sequence). J was trimmed by 5 bases and V by 2 bases; bases with no gene match: 12. The CDR3 totals 17 residues.

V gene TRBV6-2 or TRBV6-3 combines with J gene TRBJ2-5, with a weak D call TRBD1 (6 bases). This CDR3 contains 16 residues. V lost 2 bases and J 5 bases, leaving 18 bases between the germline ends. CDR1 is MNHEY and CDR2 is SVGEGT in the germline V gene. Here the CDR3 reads CASSYQGPTGPETQYF. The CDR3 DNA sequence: TGTGCCAGCAGTTACCAGGGTCCGACAGGTCCGGAGACCCAGTACTTC.

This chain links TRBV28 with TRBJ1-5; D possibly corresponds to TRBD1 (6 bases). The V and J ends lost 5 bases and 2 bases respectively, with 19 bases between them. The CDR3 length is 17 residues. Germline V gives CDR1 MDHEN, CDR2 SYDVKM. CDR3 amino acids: CASSPLGEGGGNQPQHF. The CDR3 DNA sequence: TGTGCCAGCAGTCCCCTAGGGGAGGGGGGCGGCAATCAGCCCCAGCATTTT.

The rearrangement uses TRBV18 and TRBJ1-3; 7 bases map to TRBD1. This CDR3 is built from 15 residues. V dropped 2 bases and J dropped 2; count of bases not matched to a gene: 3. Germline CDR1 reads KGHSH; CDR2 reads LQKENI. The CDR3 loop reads CASSPSDRAGNTIYF. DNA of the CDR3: TGTGCCAGCTCACCATCCGACAGGGCTGGAAACACCATATATTTT. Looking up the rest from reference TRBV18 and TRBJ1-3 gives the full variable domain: NAGVMQNPRHLVRRRGQEARLRCSPMKGHSHVYWYRQLPEEGLKFMVYLQKENIIDESGMPKERFSAEFPKEGPSILRIQQVVRGDSAAYFCASSPSDRAGNTIYFGEGSWLTVV.

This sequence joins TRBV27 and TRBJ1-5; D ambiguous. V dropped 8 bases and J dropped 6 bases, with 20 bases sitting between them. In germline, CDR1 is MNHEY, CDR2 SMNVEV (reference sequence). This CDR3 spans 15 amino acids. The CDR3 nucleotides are TGTGCCAGCGCACTAGGACCTGGAACGGCTCAGCCCCAGCATTTT. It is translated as CASALGPGTAQPQHF.